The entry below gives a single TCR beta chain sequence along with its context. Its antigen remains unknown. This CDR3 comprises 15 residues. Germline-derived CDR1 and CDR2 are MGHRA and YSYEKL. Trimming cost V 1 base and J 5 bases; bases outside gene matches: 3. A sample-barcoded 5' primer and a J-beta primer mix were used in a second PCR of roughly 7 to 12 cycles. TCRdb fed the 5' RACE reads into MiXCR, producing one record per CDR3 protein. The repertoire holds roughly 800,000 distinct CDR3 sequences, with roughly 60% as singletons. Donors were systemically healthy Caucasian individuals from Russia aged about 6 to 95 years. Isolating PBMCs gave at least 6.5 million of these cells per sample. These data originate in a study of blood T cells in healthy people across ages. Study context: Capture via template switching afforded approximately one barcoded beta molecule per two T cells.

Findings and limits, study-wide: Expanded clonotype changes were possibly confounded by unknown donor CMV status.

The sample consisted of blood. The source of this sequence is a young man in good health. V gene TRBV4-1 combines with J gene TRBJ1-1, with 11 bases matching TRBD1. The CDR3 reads CASSQGGDRGTEAFF. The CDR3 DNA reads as TGCGCCAGCAGCCAAGGGGGGGACAGGGGGACTGAAGCTTTCTTT.